This T cell receptor beta chain was obtained from a study of blood T cell repertoires in COVID-19. Background on the study: The study drew acute and convalescent COVID-19 samples from the United States, Italy and Spain. T cells, B-cell-depleted T cells, or PBMCs supplied cDNA or gDNA.

CDR1 and CDR2 (germline): MNHNY, SVGAGI (reference sequence). This CDR3 region has 12 residues. The J segment lost 4 bases and the V segment lost 11 bases, leaving 7 bases of the junction unmatched. Authors' data handling: Nucleated cell counts were estimated from reference gene primer amplification. Measured with immunoSEQ multiplex PCR; TCRdb has only the in-frame clones, and not every one. V and J calls and clone size follow that table, whereas D and trimming were derived from the DNA. The table lists 120,000 to 150,000 clones, approximately 88% of them singletons, with roughly 4.8% in the top ten. This clone was counted only a few times.

The receptor was isolated from a human donor in a cohort sampled during active COVID-19. The sample consisted of peripheral blood. This chain uses TRBV6-6 with TRBJ1-2; 7 nucleotides agree with TRBD1. CDR3 nucleotides: TGTGCCCGGGGACAGCTATCCTATGGCTACACCTTC. Amino acids: CARGQLSYGYTF.